The rows below give T cell receptor beta chains drawn from one sample of a study of CD8 T cells in Susac syndrome. One entry per CDR3 protein results from TCRdb running MiXCR on the immunoSEQ multiplex PCR reads. The sample has hundreds of thousands of distinct CDR3 sequences, about 94% seen once. The sequencing sample was made of CD8+ T cells from PBMCs. Receptors were obtained from a human donor with multiple sclerosis. The CDR3 runs from the conserved cysteine through the conserved F or W. A D gene is named only where the DNA matches it firmly. Size is stated for part of the rows, as once, few or many counts, or as a class when the clone is expanded.

D	V	length	size	J	CDR3	DNA
-	TRBV14	12	-	TRBJ2-1	CASSRTANEQFF	TGTGCCAGCAGCCGGACTGCTAATGAGCAGTTCTTC
-	TRBV19	16	-	TRBJ1-6	CASSFTSGYYNSPLHF	TGTGCCAGTAGTTTCACCTCGGGATATTATAATTCACCCCTCCACTTT
-	TRBV19	15	-	TRBJ1-5	CASYRPIHSNQPQHF	TGTGCCAGTTATAGGCCTATCCATAGCAATCAGCCCCAGCATTTT
TRBD2	TRBV4-2	15	-	TRBJ2-7	CASSQDLAGGYEQYF	TGTGCCAGCAGCCAAGACTTAGCGGGAGGGTACGAGCAGTACTTC
-	TRBV7-6	14	-	TRBJ2-7	CASSPVVVTHEQYF	TGTGCCAGCAGCCCGGTAGTAGTTACCCACGAGCAGTACTTC
TRBD2	TRBV6-4	15	-	TRBJ2-3	CASSTLGGSTDTQYF	TGTGCCAGCAGCACCCTCGGGGGGAGCACAGATACGCAGTATTTT
-	TRBV29-1	12	-	TRBJ1-1	CSVDTTTVGAFF	TGCAGCGTTGATACAACTACCGTGGGGGCTTTCTTT
-	TRBV11-2	14	-	TRBJ2-3	CASSQAGPADTQYF	TGTGCCAGCAGCCAAGCGGGTCCGGCAGATACGCAGTATTTT
TRBD1	TRBV30	12	-	TRBJ2-7	CAWSPTGNEQYF	TGTGCCTGGAGTCCGACAGGGAACGAGCAGTACTTC
-	TRBV12-3/TRBV12-4	13	-	TRBJ1-1	CASRGAGGPGAFF	TGTGCCAGCAGGGGGGCGGGGGGCCCGGGAGCTTTCTTT
TRBD1	TRBV6-5	14	-	TRBJ2-5	CASSITGTGETQYF	TGTGCCAGCAGTATAACAGGGACAGGAGAGACCCAGTACTTC
TRBD1	TRBV4-3	16	-	TRBJ2-7	CASSPMPGQVAYEQYF	TGCGCCAGCAGCCCGATGCCGGGACAGGTCGCCTACGAGCAGTACTTC
TRBD1	TRBV6-5	15	-	TRBJ2-5	CASSWEQGVQETQYF	TGTGCCAGCAGTTGGGAACAGGGGGTTCAAGAGACCCAGTACTTC
TRBD1	TRBV27	14	-	TRBJ2-3	CASSSGQGPDTQYF	TGTGCCAGCAGTTCCGGACAGGGCCCAGATACGCAGTATTTT
TRBD2	TRBV12-3/TRBV12-4	15	-	TRBJ2-7	CASTASGLSSYEQYF	TGTGCCAGCACCGCTAGCGGACTTAGCTCCTACGAGCAGTACTTC
-	TRBV4-2	13	-	TRBJ2-1	CASSQVGTNEQFF	TGTGCCAGCAGCCAGGTAGGAACGAATGAGCAGTTCTTC
-	TRBV27	12	-	TRBJ2-7	CASGAASYEQYF	TGTGCCAGCGGGGCAGCTTCCTACGAGCAGTACTTC
TRBD2	TRBV5-6	16	once	TRBJ2-2	CASSLWAGGRPGELFF	TGTGCCAGCAGCTTGTGGGCGGGGGGGCGCCCCGGGGAGCTGTTTTTT
-	TRBV5-1	15	-	TRBJ1-4	CASSLVRGSNEKLFF	TGCGCCAGCAGCTTGGTTCGGGGCTCTAATGAAAAACTGTTTTTT
-	TRBV20-1	12	-	TRBJ2-7	CSARDGDYEQYF	TGCAGTGCTCGGGACGGAGACTACGAGCAGTACTTC
TRBD2	TRBV7-2	16	-	TRBJ2-3	CASSLEGGRGYNTQYF	TGTGCCAGCAGCTTAGAGGGCGGGAGGGGTTATAATACGCAGTATTTT
TRBD1	TRBV19	13	once	TRBJ2-7	CASSFGQDYEQYF	TGTGCCAGTAGTTTTGGACAGGACTACGAGCAGTACTTC